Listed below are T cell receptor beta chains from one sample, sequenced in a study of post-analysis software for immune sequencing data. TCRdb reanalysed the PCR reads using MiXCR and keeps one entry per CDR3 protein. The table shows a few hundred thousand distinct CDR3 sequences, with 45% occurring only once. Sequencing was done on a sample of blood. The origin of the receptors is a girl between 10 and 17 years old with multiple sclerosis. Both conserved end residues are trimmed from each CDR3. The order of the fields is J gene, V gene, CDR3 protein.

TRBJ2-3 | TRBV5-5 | ASSLGQLDTQY
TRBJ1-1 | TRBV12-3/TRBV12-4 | ASSPQGLLTEAF
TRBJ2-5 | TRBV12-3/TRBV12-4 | ASSFTSVQETQY
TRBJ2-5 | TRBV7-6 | ASSFEGGLAEETQY
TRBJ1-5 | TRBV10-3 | AISEGTGVAQPQH
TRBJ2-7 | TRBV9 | ASSVGVGGAYEQY
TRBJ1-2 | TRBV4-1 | ASSQDEGGDGYT
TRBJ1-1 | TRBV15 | ATSRAGISDTEAF
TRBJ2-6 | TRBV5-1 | ATTEGTGANVLT
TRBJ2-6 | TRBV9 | ASSGGRGANVLT
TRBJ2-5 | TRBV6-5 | ASSGEGTSLETQY
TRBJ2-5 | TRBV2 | ASILATLREETQY
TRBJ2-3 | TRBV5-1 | ASSPFQGASDTQY
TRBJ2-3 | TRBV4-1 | ASSQSGVADTQY
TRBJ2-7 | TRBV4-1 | ASSQDIEPRQGAKSYEQY
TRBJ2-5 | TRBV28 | ASSPNHRVRY
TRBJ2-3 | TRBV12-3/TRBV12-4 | ASSAGGGADTQY
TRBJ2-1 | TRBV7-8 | ASSSPQTRQRNEQF
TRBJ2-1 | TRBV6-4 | ASSRTSSAGGNEQF
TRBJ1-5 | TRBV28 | ASRVLERNQPQH
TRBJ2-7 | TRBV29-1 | SVFSAFGQY
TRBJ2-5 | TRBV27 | ASSSGGAGETQY
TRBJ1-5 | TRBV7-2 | ASSVQVHSNQPQH
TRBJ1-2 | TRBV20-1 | SARAFPLRGYYGYT
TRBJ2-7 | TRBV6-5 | ASGPLTVSYEQY
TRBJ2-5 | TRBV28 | ASSISRDRGSGTQY
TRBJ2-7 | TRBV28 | ASSLGGPTDYEQY
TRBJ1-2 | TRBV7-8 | ASSLRTGAAGGYT
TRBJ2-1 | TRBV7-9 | ASREREDEQF
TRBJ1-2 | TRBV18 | ASSLRDSISYGYT
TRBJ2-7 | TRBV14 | ASSRDLFYEQY
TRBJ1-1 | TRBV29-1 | SAQFSTQSEAF
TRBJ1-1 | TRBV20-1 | SARDHTEAF
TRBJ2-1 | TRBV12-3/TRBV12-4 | ASSLWQGDYNEQF
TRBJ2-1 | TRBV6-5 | ASSYSPRDNEQF
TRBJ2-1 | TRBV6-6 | ASSSGTRGFGEQF
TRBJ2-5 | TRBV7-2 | ASSSENQEETQY
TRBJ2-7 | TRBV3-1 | ASSLRGTGDEQY
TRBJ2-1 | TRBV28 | ATDQGYNEQF
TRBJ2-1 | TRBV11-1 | ASSIGQGLTYNEQF
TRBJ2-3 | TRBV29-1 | SVGLAGGINTQY
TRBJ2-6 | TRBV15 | ATSRRAVRYGANVLT
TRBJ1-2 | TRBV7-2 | ASSLPSVGDGYT
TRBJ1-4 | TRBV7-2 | ASSSRGRFEKLF
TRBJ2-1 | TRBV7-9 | ASSFRAGVTRGNEQF
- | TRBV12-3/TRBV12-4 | ASSSWTRAVYEQY
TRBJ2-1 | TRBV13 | ASSLMRVYNEQF
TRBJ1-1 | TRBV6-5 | ASSYERGSRAF
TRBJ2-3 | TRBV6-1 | ASSPRIAGVGTDTQY
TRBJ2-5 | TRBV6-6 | ASSRTGGAFQETQY
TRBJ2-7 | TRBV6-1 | ASSPGTQPYEQY
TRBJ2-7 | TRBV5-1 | ASSLVGRVSYEQY